This section outlines one T cell receptor (beta chain) sequence together with its context. This sample stems from a study of blood T cell repertoires in COVID-19. Clones were sequenced by immunoSEQ multiplex PCR, and TCRdb holds only the in-frame ones, with some missing. The table shows about 200,000 clones, with roughly four fifths occurring only once. V lost 6 bases and J lost 6, with 11 bases in between. The CDR3 totals 12 residues. The source of this sequence is a woman aged 40 to 50 with acute or convalescent COVID-19. This sequence joins TRBV12-3 or TRBV12-4 and TRBJ1-1; D call uncertain. Source material: peripheral blood. The CDR3 is CASSRDQAEAFF. Written as DNA, the CDR3 is TGTGCCAGCAGCCGAGACCAGGCTGAAGCTTTCTTT.